The clone carrying this T cell receptor (beta chain) was counted many times. Its antigen is unidentified. Germline loops: CDR1 MNHEY, CDR2 SMNVEV (reference sequence). Trimming removed 3 bases at V and 2 bases at J, with 7 bases between. The CDR3 is 13 amino acids. Through a sample-barcoded 5' primer and a J-beta primer mix, a second PCR was run for roughly 7 to 12 cycles. TCRdb itself ran the 5' RACE reads through MiXCR, one entry per CDR3 protein. The data contain 630,000 or so distinct CDR3 sequences, 32% of them singletons. This sample was taken from a study of blood T cells in healthy people across ages. General study findings and limits: TCR beta diversity tracked closely with naive T cell percentage.

This sequence was found in a woman of 80 years or more in good health. The sample comprised blood. This sequence joins TRBV27 and TRBJ2-5; D is uncertain. The CDR3 spells CASSFRLQETQYF. Written as DNA, the CDR3 is TGTGCCAGCAGTTTTCGCTTACAAGAGACCCAGTACTTC.